The rows below give T cell receptor beta chains drawn from one sample of a study of vaccination and CD4 T cells after COVID-19. These TCRs are of unknown antigen specificity. TCRdb called the PCR reads again in MiXCR, with one record for every CDR3 protein. The data show under 15,000 distinct CDR3 sequences, approximately 56% seen once. The sample consisted of CD4+ T cells from blood, cultured in vitro. The receptors stem from a human donor who had recovered from COVID-19. The CDR3 runs from the conserved cysteine through the conserved F or W. D genes are given only for firm matches. Clone size is stated in some rows and not others, as once, few, many or a class when expanded.

V	J	D	size	CDR3	DNA
TRBV4-2	TRBJ2-6	-	-	CASSQDGAQGANVLTF	TGTGCCAGCAGCCAAGATGGGGCGCAAGGGGCCAACGTCCTGACTTTC
TRBV19	TRBJ2-2	-	once	CASSMAGSTGELFF	TGTGCCAGTAGTATGGCGGGCTCCACCGGGGAGCTGTTTTTT
TRBV28	TRBJ2-7	-	-	CASSLGGTLPYEQYF	TGTGCCAGCAGTTTAGGGGGGACTCTTCCCTACGAGCAGTACTTC
TRBV12-3/TRBV12-4	TRBJ2-5	TRBD1	-	CASSPGQGASGGETQYF	TGTGCCAGCAGCCCGGGACAGGGGGCATCGGGTGGGGAGACCCAGTACTTC
TRBV10-3	TRBJ2-2	-	-	CAISKEFTGEPFF	TGTGCCATCTCTAAGGAGTTTACCGGGGAGCCGTTTTTT
TRBV9	TRBJ1-2	TRBD1	-	CASSTWDRDYGYTF	TGTGCCAGCAGCACCTGGGACAGGGACTATGGCTACACCTTC
TRBV7-9	TRBJ2-5	-	-	CASSSTRGQETQYF	TGTGCCAGCAGCTCGACTAGGGGGCAAGAGACCCAGTACTTC
TRBV2	TRBJ1-1	TRBD1	-	CASSRQGRTEAFF	TGTGCCAGCAGTAGACAGGGAAGGACTGAAGCTTTCTTT
TRBV7-3	TRBJ2-3	TRBD2	-	CASSLLAGVTDTQYF	TGTGCCAGCAGCTTACTAGCGGGAGTTACAGATACGCAGTATTTT
TRBV5-1	TRBJ1-1	TRBD1	few	CASSLGPQGVYTEAFF	TGCGCCAGCAGTTTGGGTCCTCAGGGGGTGTACACTGAAGCTTTCTTT
TRBV30	TRBJ1-1	-	-	CAWSADMNTEAFF	TGTGCCTGGAGTGCGGACATGAACACTGAAGCTTTCTTT
TRBV5-4	TRBJ2-7	-	medium-sized	CASSPQQAPGEQYF	TGTGCCAGCAGCCCCCAGCAGGCCCCGGGCGAGCAGTACTTC
TRBV28	TRBJ2-1	-	-	CASSIIRLNYNEQFF	TGTGCCAGCAGTATTATTAGACTTAACTACAATGAGCAGTTCTTC
TRBV6-1	TRBJ2-3	TRBD2	once	CASSPRGVAGGGTQYF	TGTGCCAGCAGTCCTCGGGGGGTAGCGGGAGGAGGTACGCAGTATTTT
TRBV7-3	TRBJ2-6	-	few	CASSKGLPRAGANVLTF	TGTGCCAGCAGCAAGGGACTCCCTCGAGCTGGGGCCAACGTCCTGACTTTC
TRBV6-1	TRBJ2-3	-	-	CASSPRGTDTQYF	TGTGCCAGCAGCCCCAGAGGGACAGATACGCAGTATTTT
TRBV7-9	TRBJ1-1	-	-	CASSSTGGDTEAFF	TGTGCCAGCAGCTCGACCGGGGGAGACACTGAAGCTTTCTTT
TRBV20-1	TRBJ2-2	-	-	CSASGEQYTGELFF	TGCAGTGCCTCCGGAGAACAGTACACCGGGGAGCTGTTTTTT
TRBV19	TRBJ1-6	TRBD1	-	CASSIGWGQGNSPLHF	TGTGCCAGTAGTATCGGTTGGGGACAGGGGAATTCACCCCTCCACTTT
TRBV12-3/TRBV12-4	TRBJ1-1	-	-	CASSLLVNTEAFF	TGTGCCAGCAGTTTATTGGTGAACACTGAAGCTTTCTTT
TRBV7-9	TRBJ2-1	-	-	CASSLGGQDEQFF	TGTGCCAGCAGCTTAGGAGGGCAGGATGAGCAGTTCTTC
TRBV2	TRBJ2-2	TRBD1	-	CASLPGQSNTGELFF	TGTGCCAGCCTGCCGGGACAGTCGAACACCGGGGAGCTGTTTTTT
TRBV25-1	TRBJ2-2	TRBD1	-	CASSVSQGAVGELFF	TGTGCCAGCAGTGTGTCACAGGGGGCTGTCGGGGAGCTGTTTTTT
TRBV21-1	TRBJ2-1	-	-	CASSTTWTERGYNEQFF	TGTGCCAGCAGCACGACGTGGACAGAAAGGGGGTACAATGAGCAGTTCTTC
TRBV27	TRBJ2-3	TRBD2	-	CASSLLLAEGTDTQYF	TGTGCCAGCAGTTTACTCCTAGCGGAGGGCACAGATACGCAGTATTTT
TRBV20-1	TRBJ1-5	-	-	CSVGRLNQPQHF	TGCAGTGTGGGGCGGTTAAATCAGCCCCAGCATTTT
TRBV2	TRBJ1-5	-	-	CASTETGTSNQPQHF	TGTGCCAGCACCGAGACAGGTACTAGCAATCAGCCCCAGCATTTT
TRBV19	TRBJ2-1	-	-	CASSIDRWGSYNEQFF	TGTGCCAGTAGTATAGATCGATGGGGCTCCTACAATGAGCAGTTCTTC
TRBV11-2	TRBJ1-5	-	-	CASSLTGSGQPQHF	TGTGCCAGCAGCCTAACAGGGTCGGGTCAGCCCCAGCATTTT
TRBV7-8	TRBJ1-4	TRBD1	-	CASSFTGTGHEKLFF	TGTGCCAGCAGCTTCACCGGGACAGGGCATGAAAAACTGTTTTTT
TRBV20-1	TRBJ2-5	TRBD2	few	CSAPTSGRRETQYF	TGCAGTGCTCCGACTAGCGGGAGGAGGGAGACCCAGTACTTC
TRBV5-8	TRBJ2-2	-	-	CASSLGLAENTGELFF	TGTGCCAGCAGCTTGGGTCTAGCAGAGAACACCGGGGAGCTGTTTTTT
TRBV7-9	TRBJ2-5	TRBD2	-	CASSQGLAGGPETQYF	TGTGCCAGCAGCCAAGGACTAGCGGGAGGGCCTGAGACCCAGTACTTC
TRBV11-2	TRBJ2-7	TRBD1	-	CASSLGTGLSYEQYF	TGTGCCAGCAGCTTGGGGACAGGCCTCTCCTACGAGCAGTACTTC
TRBV20-1	TRBJ2-2	TRBD2	-	CSTHRRERTGELFF	TGCAGTACTCATCGGCGGGAGCGGACCGGGGAGCTGTTTTTT
TRBV20-1	TRBJ1-1	-	few	CSASRQQGAEAFF	TGCAGTGCTAGTCGCCAACAGGGTGCTGAAGCTTTCTTT
TRBV2	TRBJ2-3	TRBD1	-	CADRGGQVTDTQYF	TGTGCGGATCGTGGGGGACAGGTAACAGATACGCAGTATTTT
TRBV28	TRBJ1-1	-	-	CASSLGGPSGADTEAFF	TGTGCCAGCAGTTTAGGGGGACCCTCAGGGGCGGACACTGAAGCTTTCTTT
TRBV20-1	TRBJ2-1	TRBD2	few	CSARWPFAGGPIGEQFF	TGCAGTGCTAGATGGCCCTTTGCGGGAGGGCCTATTGGTGAGCAGTTCTTC